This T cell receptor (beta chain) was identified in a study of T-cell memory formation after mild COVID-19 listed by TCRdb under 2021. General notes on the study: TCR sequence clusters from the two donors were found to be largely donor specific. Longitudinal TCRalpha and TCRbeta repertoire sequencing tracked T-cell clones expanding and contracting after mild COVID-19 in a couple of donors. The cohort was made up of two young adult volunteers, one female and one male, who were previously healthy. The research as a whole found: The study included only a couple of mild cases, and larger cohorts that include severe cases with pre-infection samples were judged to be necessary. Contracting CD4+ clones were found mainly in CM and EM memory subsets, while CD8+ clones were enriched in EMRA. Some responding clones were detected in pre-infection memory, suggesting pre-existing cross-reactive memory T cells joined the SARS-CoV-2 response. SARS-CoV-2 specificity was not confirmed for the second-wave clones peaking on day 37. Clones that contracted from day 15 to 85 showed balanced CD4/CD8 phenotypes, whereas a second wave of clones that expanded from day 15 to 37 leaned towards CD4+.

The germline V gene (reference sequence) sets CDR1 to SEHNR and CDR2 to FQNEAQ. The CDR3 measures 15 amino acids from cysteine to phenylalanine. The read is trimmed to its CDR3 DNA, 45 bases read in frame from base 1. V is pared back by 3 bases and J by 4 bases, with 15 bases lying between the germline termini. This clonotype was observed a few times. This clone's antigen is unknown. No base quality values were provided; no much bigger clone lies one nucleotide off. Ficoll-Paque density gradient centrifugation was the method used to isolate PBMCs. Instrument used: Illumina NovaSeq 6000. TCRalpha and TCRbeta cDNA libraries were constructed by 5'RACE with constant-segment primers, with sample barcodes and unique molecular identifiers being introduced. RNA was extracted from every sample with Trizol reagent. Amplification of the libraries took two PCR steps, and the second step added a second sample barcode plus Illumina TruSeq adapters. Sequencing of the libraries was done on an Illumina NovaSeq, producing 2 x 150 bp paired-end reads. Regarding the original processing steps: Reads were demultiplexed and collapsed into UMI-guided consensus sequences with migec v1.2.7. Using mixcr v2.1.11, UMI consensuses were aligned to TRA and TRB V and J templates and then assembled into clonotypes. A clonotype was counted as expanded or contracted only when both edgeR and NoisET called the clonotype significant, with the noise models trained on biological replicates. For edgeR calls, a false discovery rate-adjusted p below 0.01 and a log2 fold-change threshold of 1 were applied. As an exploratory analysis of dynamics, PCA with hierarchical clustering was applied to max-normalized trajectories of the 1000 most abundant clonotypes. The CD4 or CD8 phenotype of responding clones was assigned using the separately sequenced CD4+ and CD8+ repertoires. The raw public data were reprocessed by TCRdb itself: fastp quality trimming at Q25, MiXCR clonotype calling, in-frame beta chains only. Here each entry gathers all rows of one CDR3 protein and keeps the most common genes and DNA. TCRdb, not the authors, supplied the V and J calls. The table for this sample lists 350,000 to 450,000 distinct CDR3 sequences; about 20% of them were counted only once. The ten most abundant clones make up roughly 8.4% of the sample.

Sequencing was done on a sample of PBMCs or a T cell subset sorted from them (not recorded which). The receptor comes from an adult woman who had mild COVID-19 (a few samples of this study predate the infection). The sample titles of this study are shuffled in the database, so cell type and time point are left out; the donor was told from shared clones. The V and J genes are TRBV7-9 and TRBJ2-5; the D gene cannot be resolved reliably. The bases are TGTGCCAGCAGCTTGGGGTTTGCAACTCCAGAGACCCAGTACTTC. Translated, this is CASSLGFATPETQYF.